This TCR beta chain derives from a study of vaccination and CD4 T cells after COVID-19 (dated by TCRdb to between 2021 and 2024). Study-wide context: Convalescent patients had a positive SARS-CoV-2 result on nasal swab PCR, and of these patients, several had mild disease and one had severe disease. The convalescent cohort included six males and four females, with two Hispanic individuals, seven Caucasians, two Asians and one multiracial person. Each participant got two doses of either the Pfizer-BioNTech BNT162b2 vaccine (n=8) or the Moderna mRNA-1273 vaccine (n=2). Post-COVID blood samples were collected from convalescent patients a median of around 100 days after diagnosis, with a range of roughly 30 to 161 days. The time from the second vaccine dose to post-vaccine blood sampling had a median of roughly 70 days and ranged from roughly 13 to 241 days. For stimulating the cultures, overlapping spike peptide pools were used, derived from SARS-CoV-2 as well as from the common cold coronaviruses HCoV-NL63, HCoV-OC43 and HCoV-229E. Control cultures used a CEFX viral epitope pool as positive control, an HIV-1 Nef peptide pool as negative control, or no peptide. In 10 COVID-19 convalescent patients and 4 infection-naive healthy vaccine recipients, researchers compared the spike-specific CD4+ TCR repertoire from before mRNA vaccination with the repertoire from after. What the study reported, not specific to this receptor: Relatively few convalescent patients were included in the study, and early timepoints after natural infection were not analyzed. The median number of SARS-CoV-2-reactive clonotypes rose from 20 to 25 after infection to roughly 40 after vaccination, but the change was not significant. In convalescent patients, a median roughly 85% of post-vaccine SARS-CoV-2-reactive clones were detected only after vaccination, and vaccine-specific priming was suggested by this finding. Of the vaccine-specific clones found in convalescent patients, nearly all (304 of 307) were mono-reactive for SARS-CoV-2 spike instead of being cross-reactive with common cold coronaviruses.

This clonotype showed up just a few times. There is no known antigen for this receptor. Per-nucleotide qualities are absent, and no much larger clonotype sits a single base away. The method was PCR. At the Johns Hopkins FTIC core, DNA from the cultured CD4+ T cells underwent TCR sequencing with the Oncomine TCR Beta short-read assay. The QIAamp micro DNA kit was used to extract genomic DNA from the cultured CD4+ T cells. Oncomine TCR Beta libraries from cultured CD4+ T cells were pooled with unique dual indexes and sequenced on an Illumina iSeq 100. In the source study's methods: Non-productive sequences were removed, and CDR3s that did not start with C, did not end with F or W, or were shorter than 7 amino acids were discarded. The MANAFEST web application identified antigen-specific clonotypes by comparing peptide-stimulated wells against reference wells and other culture wells. To be called positive, a clone needed an FDR below 0.05, an odds ratio above 5, and a productive frequency above 0.1% in at least two of three replicate wells. Cross-reactive clonotypes were defined as significantly expanded in both SARS-CoV-2 spike wells and at least one common cold coronavirus spike condition. Using R version 3.6.1, CDR3 homology was evaluated through Levenshtein distances (stringdist) along with unrooted phylogenetic trees (ape). TCRdb's own reprocessing of the public reads used fastp at Q25 and MiXCR and kept productive beta chains. CDR3 protein sequences are deduplicated, and each keeps its most common genes and DNA. The V and J calls here are based on TCRdb, not the publication. This sample comprises approximately 15,000 distinct CDR3 sequences, roughly 30% of them detected only once. The ten largest make up about 15% of the sample.

Spanning cysteine to phenylalanine, the CDR3 consists of 15 amino acids. The entry retains the CDR3 DNA only, 45 bases that are in frame from base 1. CDR1 SNHLY and CDR2 FYNNEI were looked up in the germline V gene. V lost 3 bases and J lost 1 base; the stretch between them is 11 bases long. In the paper's terms, the treatment or condition label means: roughly 10-day PBMC culture with coronavirus spike peptide pools or control peptides (ViraFEST assay). The study used the ViraFEST assay, which expanded antigen-specific T cells with peptide pools and then identified expanded clonotypes by TCR sequencing. The positive SARS-CoV-2 PCR tests of the convalescent patients were dated from March to December 2020, before the Alpha, Beta and Delta variants emerged in the United States. PBMCs were cultured at about 2 million per well in IMDM supplemented with approximately 5.4% human AB serum and about 10 IU/ml IL-2, with about 11 ug/ml peptide pools added. Half of the culture medium was replaced with fresh IL-2-containing medium on days 3 and 7. After about 11 days of culture, CD4+ T cells were isolated by negative selection using the EasySep CD4+ T cell isolation kit. Ficoll-Paque Plus gradient centrifugation was used to isolate PBMCs from whole blood, and the isolated PBMCs were then either used fresh or cryopreserved at -140C. In general, triplicate wells were set up for every culture condition.

The rearranged segments are TRBV2 and TRBJ2-3; the best D guess is TRBD1, with 6 bases matching. The sequencing sample was made of cultured CD4+ T cells from blood. The receptor comes from a human donor with COVID-19. The nucleotide sequence is TGTGCCAGCAGTGACCAGGGGCCGGGCACAGATACGCAGTATTTT. It encodes CASSDQGPGTDTQYF.